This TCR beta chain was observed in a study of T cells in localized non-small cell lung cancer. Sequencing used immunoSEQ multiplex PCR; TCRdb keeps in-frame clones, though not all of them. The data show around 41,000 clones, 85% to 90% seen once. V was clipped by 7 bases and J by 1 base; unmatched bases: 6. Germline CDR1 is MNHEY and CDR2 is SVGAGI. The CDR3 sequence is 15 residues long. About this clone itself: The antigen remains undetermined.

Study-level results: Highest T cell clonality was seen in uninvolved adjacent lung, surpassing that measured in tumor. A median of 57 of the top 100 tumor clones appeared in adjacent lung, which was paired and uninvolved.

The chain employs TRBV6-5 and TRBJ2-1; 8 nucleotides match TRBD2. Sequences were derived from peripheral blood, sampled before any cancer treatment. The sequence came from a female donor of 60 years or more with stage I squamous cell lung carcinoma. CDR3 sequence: CASTLRGGSYNEQFF. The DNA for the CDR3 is TGTGCCAGCACTTTACGGGGGGGGTCCTACAATGAGCAGTTCTTC.